This passage covers 22 T cell receptor beta chains from one sample sequenced in a study of T-cell memory formation after mild COVID-19. Via MiXCR, TCRdb re-called the 5' RACE reads, giving one row per CDR3 protein. The table shows 550,000 to 700,000 distinct CDR3 sequences, with 17% occurring only once. Sequenced material: PBMCs or a T cell subset sorted from them (not recorded which). The receptors were sampled from an adult woman who had mild COVID-19 (a few samples of this study predate the infection). Cell type and time point are not known.

This clonotype came up a few times. The chain links TRBV12-3 or TRBV12-4 to TRBJ1-2, with D possibly TRBD1 on 5 matching bases. The germline V and J ends were trimmed by 1 base and 5 bases, with 11 bases remaining between them. CDR3 length: 14 amino acids. CDR3 amino acids: CASSLEVRVYGYTF. CDR3 DNA sequence: TGTGCCAGCAGTTTAGAAGTCAGGGTATATGGCTACACCTTC.

This clonotype was counted between two and nine times. The chain joins TRBV29-1 to TRBJ2-1; no firm D call. The CDR3 is 15 amino acids. Per germline, CDR1 SQVTM and CDR2 ANQGSEA. Trimming took 3 bases from V and 4 from J, leaving 16 bases between them. CDR3 sequence reads: CSVDRVGFGYNEQFF. Written as DNA, the CDR3 is TGCAGCGTTGATCGGGTAGGCTTCGGGTACAATGAGCAGTTCTTC.

This clonotype was seen more than once but under ten times. The rearrangement uses TRBV5-1 and TRBJ2-7, with 7 bases matching TRBD2. Germline V gene sequence: CDR1 SGHRS, CDR2 YFSETQ. J gave up 3 bases and V 4 bases, and 7 bases lay outside the gene matches. This CDR3 is built from 14 residues. The CDR3 sequence: CASSRGVPDYEQYF. The CDR3 DNA follows: TGCGCCAGCAGCCGGGGGGTCCCGGACTACGAGCAGTACTTC.

The J gene is TRBJ1-6, the V gene TRBV4-3; D may be TRBD1 (5 bases). Germline lookup yields CDR1 LGHNA and CDR2 YSLEER. The CDR3 totals 15 residues. The V end lost 0 bases, the J end lost 7 bases, and 10 bases lay between the germline ends. The CDR3 nucleotides read TGCGCCAGCAGCCAAGAGGGGGTTTGGAATTCACCCCTCCACTTT. Translation gives CASSQEGVWNSPLHF.

This clonotype was observed a few times. J is TRBJ1-2 and V is TRBV9; 8 bases line up with TRBD1. The germline gives CDR1 SGDLS, CDR2 YYNGEE. V was clipped by 4 bases and J by 4 bases; unmatched bases: 9. The CDR3 totals 15 residues. DNA of the CDR3: TGTGCCAGCAGCCCCAGGACAGGGATGGGCTATGGCTACACCTTC. As protein: CASSPRTGMGYGYTF. Filled out from reference TRBV9 and TRBJ1-2, the complete variable domain reads DSGVTQTPKHLITATGQRVTLRCSPRSGDLSVYWYQQSLDQGLQFLIQYYNGEERAKGNILERFSAQQFPDLHSELNLSSLELGDSALYFCASSPRTGMGYGYTFGSGTRLTVV.

The V gene is TRBV7-2, the J gene TRBJ1-5, with 8 bases identical to TRBD1. The CDR3 contains 12 residues. V shed 3 bases, J shed 11 bases, and the junction held 3 bases outside the gene matches. The germline gives CDR1 SGHTA, CDR2 FQGNSA. The CDR3, as DNA: TGTGCCAGCAGCTTTACAGGGGGGGCCCAGCATTTT. Encoded protein: CASSFTGGAQHF. The variable domain in full, with the rest retrieved from reference TRBV7-2 and TRBJ1-5, is GAGVSQSPSNKVTEKGKDVELRCDPISGHTALYWYRQSLGQGLEFLIYFQGNSAPDKSGLPSDRFSAERTGGSVSTLTIQRTQQEDSAVYLCASSFTGGAQHFGDGTRLSIL.

CDR3 in DNA: TGTGCCAGCTCACCTAGGGCTACGGGAGGATCAGATACGCAGTATTTT. Protein product: CASSPRATGGSDTQYF. The chain carries TRBV18 and TRBJ2-3; 7 bases fit TRBD2. This CDR3 comprises 16 residues. Trimming cost V 3 bases and J 4 bases; bases outside gene matches: 10. Germline values: CDR1 KGHSH, CDR2 LQKENI.

This clonotype appeared a few times. The chain employs TRBV29-1 and TRBJ2-5, with D possibly TRBD1 on 5 matching bases. The CDR3 totals 14 residues. Germline lookup yields CDR1 SQVTM and CDR2 ANQGSEA. Trimming shortened V by 6 bases and J by 1 base, and 15 bases separated the two germline ends. The CDR3 is CSVKDWGSQETQYF. CDR3 in DNA: TGCAGCGTGAAGGATTGGGGCTCCCAAGAGACCCAGTACTTC.

This clonotype was recorded at least ten times. This chain uses TRBV9 with TRBJ2-1, with D perhaps assigned TRBD1 or TRBD2 (5 bases each). V was shortened by 0 bases and J by 3 bases, with 10 bases between the two germline ends. CDR3 length equals 15 residues. Germline-derived CDR1 and CDR2 are SGDLS and YYNGEE. CDR3 sequence: CASSVASGLYNEQFF. As DNA, the CDR3 is TGTGCCAGCAGCGTAGCTTCGGGGCTCTACAATGAGCAGTTCTTC.

The CDR3 nucleotides are TGTGCCAGTAGTATCTCGGGACTAGCGGGACAAGAGACCCAGTACTTC. Amino acid sequence: CASSISGLAGQETQYF. The chain is built from TRBV19 and TRBJ2-5; 13 bases are shared with TRBD2. The CDR3 contains 16 residues. The V gene's germline CDR1 is LNHDA and CDR2 SQIVND (reference sequence). The V and J ends lost 3 bases and 2 bases, in that order; junction bases with no gene match: 3.

The chain has TRBV18 and TRBJ1-1; 8 nucleotides agree with TRBD1. The CDR3 totals 13 residues. Germline lookup yields CDR1 KGHSH and CDR2 LQKENI. Trimming removed 6 bases from V and 5 bases from J; junction bases left unmatched: 5. In DNA, the CDR3 is TGTGCCAGCTCCACGGACAGGGAAACTGAAGCTTTCTTT. Translating it yields CASSTDRETEAFF.

The rearrangement links TRBV5-1 to TRBJ1-2; 7 bases are shared with TRBD1. This CDR3 contains 13 residues. Germline trimming cut 3 bases from V and 5 bases from J; bases unmatched to any gene: 4. CDR1 is SGHRS and CDR2 is YFSETQ in the germline V gene. CDR3 DNA sequence: TGCGCCAGCAGCTATGGGGACAGATATGGCTACACCTTC. Translated, it gives CASSYGDRYGYTF.

V usage is TRBV7-8 and J usage is TRBJ2-6; D call uncertain. Germline V gene data show CDR1 as SGHVS and CDR2 as FQNEAQ. This CDR3 is 17 amino acids long. The ends were cut back, 1 base at V and 1 base at J, with 11 bases in the middle. Here the CDR3 DNA reads TGTGCCAGCAGCTTAGTTAGGCCTCCTTCTGGGGCCAACGTCCTGACTTTC. Translated: CASSLVRPPSGANVLTF.

There are a few counts of this clonotype. As DNA, the CDR3 is TGCGCCAGCAGCCAAGAACTAGTGGGAGATACGCAGTATTTT. Translated, it gives CASSQELVGDTQYF. The V gene is TRBV4-3, the J gene TRBJ2-3; tentative D call: TRBD2 (5 bases). V was shortened by 0 bases and J by 5 bases, with 9 bases between the two germline ends. Germline loops: CDR1 LGHNA, CDR2 YSLEER. The CDR3 is 14 amino acids.

This rearrangement joins TRBV27 to TRBJ1-5, with D unresolved. This CDR3 is built from 12 residues. V was clipped by 8 bases and J by 13 bases, with 18 bases between them. Germline V CDR1 and CDR2: MNHEY, SMNVEV (reference sequence). CDR3 in amino acids: CASYSPSLVQHF. The CDR3 DNA follows: TGTGCCAGCTATTCCCCGTCACTAGTACAGCATTTT.

The CDR3: CASTGQGHGGYTF. The CDR3 DNA is TGTGCCAGCACAGGACAGGGGCATGGTGGCTACACCTTC. The chain combines TRBV27 with TRBJ1-2; 9 bases match TRBD1. CDR3 length equals 13 residues. Per germline, CDR1 MNHEY and CDR2 SMNVEV (reference sequence). The V gene end was trimmed by 7 bases and the J gene end by 7 bases; junction bases not matched to a gene: 7.

The V and J genes are TRBV21-1 and TRBJ2-3; the table's D call, TRBD2, was not checked against the DNA. TRBV21-1 constitutes a pseudogene. The length of the CDR3 is 16 residues. The CDR3 loop is CASSGTSGRNIDTQYF. DNA for the CDR3: TGTGCCAGCAGCGGTACTAGCGGGAGGAATATAGATACGCAGTATTTT.

DNA for the CDR3: TGTGCCAGCAGCCCCCGGCGCCCCACGGACGAGCAGTACTTC. Its protein product is CASSPRRPTDEQYF. The chain recombines TRBV7-6 with TRBJ2-7; D remains unclear. Trimming cost V 5 bases and J 5 bases, with 16 bases left between them. Germline lookup yields CDR1 SGHVS and CDR2 FNYEAQ. The CDR3 has 14 amino acids.

The chain links TRBV9 to TRBJ2-7; 9 nucleotides line up with TRBD2. CDR3 length: 13 amino acids. After removal of 3 bases from V and 5 bases from J, the junction contained 3 bases not matched to a gene. CDR1 is SGDLS and CDR2 is YYNGEE in the germline V gene. CDR3 amino acids: CASSAGLADEQYF. The CDR3 DNA reads TGTGCCAGCAGCGCGGGACTAGCTGACGAGCAGTACTTC.

A note on this clonotype: At one end the junction does not follow the germline gene, possibly because of a read error. The genes are TRBV19 and TRBJ1-5, with no clear D. There are 12 residues in the CDR3. CDR1 and CDR2 (germline): LNHDA, SQIVND (reference sequence). This chain's CDR3 is CASSSLPRVLNF. CDR3 nucleotide sequence: TGTGCCAGTAGTTCGTTGCCCCGGGTCCTCAATTTT.

The J gene is TRBJ2-3, the V gene TRBV9; 7 nucleotides match TRBD1. The V gene end was trimmed by 3 bases and the J gene end by 5 bases; junction bases not matched to a gene: 3. This CDR3 contains 13 residues. Germline loops: CDR1 SGDLS, CDR2 YYNGEE. CDR3 amino acids: CASSDRGRDTQYF. CDR3 bases: TGTGCCAGCAGCGACAGGGGACGAGATACGCAGTATTTT.

This clonotype appeared a few times. The rearrangement links TRBV4-1 to TRBJ2-1; D possibly corresponds to TRBD2 (5 bases). The length of the CDR3 is 17 residues. Germline V gene sequence: CDR1 MGHRA, CDR2 YSYEKL. Trimming removed 1 base at V and 4 bases at J, with 17 bases between. The CDR3 reads CASSQGPPLAGYNEQFF. Written as DNA, the CDR3 is TGCGCCAGCAGCCAAGGCCCCCCGCTAGCAGGATACAATGAGCAGTTCTTC.